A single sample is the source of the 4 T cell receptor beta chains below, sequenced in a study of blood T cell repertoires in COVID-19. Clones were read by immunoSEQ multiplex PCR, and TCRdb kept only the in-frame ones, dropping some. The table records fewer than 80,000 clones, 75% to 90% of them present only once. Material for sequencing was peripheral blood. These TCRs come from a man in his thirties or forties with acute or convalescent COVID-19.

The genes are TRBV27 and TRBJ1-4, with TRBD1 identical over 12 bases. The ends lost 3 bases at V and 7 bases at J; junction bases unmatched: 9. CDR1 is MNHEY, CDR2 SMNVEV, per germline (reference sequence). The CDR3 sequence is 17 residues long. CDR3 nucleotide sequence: TGTGCCAGCAGTTTCGGGACAGGGGGCAGGATAAGTGAAAAACTGTTTTTT. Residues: CASSFGTGGRISEKLFF. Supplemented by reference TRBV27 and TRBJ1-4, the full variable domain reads EAQVTQNPRYLITVTGKKLTVTCSQNMNHEYMSWYRQDPGLGLRQIYYSMNVEVTDKGDVPEGYKVSRKEKRNFPLILESPSPNQTSLYFCASSFGTGGRISEKLFFGSGTQLSVL.

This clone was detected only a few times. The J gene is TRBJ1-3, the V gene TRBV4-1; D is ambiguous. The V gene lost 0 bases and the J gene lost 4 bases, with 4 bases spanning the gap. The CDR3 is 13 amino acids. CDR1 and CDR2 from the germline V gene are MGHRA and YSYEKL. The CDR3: CASSQERGNTIYF. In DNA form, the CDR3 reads TGCGCCAGCAGCCAAGAGAGAGGAAACACCATATATTTT.

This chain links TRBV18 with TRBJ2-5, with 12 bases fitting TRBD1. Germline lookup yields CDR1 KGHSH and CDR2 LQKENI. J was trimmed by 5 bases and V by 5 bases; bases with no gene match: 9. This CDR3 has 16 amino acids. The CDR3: CASSTGTGGFSETQYF. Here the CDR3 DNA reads TGTGCCAGCTCAACGGGGACAGGGGGCTTTTCGGAGACCCAGTACTTC.

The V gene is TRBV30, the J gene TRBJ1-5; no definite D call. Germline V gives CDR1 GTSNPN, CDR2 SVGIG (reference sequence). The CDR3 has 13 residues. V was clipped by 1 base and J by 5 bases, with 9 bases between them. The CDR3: CAWSGRADQPQHF. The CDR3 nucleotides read TGTGCCTGGAGTGGTCGAGCCGATCAGCCCCAGCATTTT.